This TCR beta chain was recorded in a study of response to subunit inactivated influenza vaccine. Study outcomes and limitations: Each seasonal influenza vaccination, the authors suggested, recruits few new T cells.

V gave up 2 bases and J gave up 5 bases, with 16 bases separating them. CDR1 KGHSH and CDR2 LQKENI come from the germline V gene. This CDR3 region has 15 residues. TCRdb reprocessed the RT-PCR reads with MiXCR, giving one entry per CDR3 protein. The table has 540,000 or so distinct CDR3 sequences, under 15% seen once. This clonotype was detected ten times or more. What it recognizes is unknown. The sequence was collected from a man aged 45-60 years who received an inactivated influenza vaccine. Sequencing was performed on PBMCs from blood, taken roughly 47 days after vaccination. The genes are TRBV18 and TRBJ2-7, with D possibly TRBD2 on 5 matching bases. The CDR3 coding sequence is TGTGCCAGCTCACCAGGCCAGGCGGGTTTAAACGAGCAGTACTTC. Protein: CASSPGQAGLNEQYF.